This T cell receptor beta chain was identified in a study of early T cells in non-severe SARS-CoV-2 infection. About the study: Investigators sequenced bulk RNA drawn from unsorted whole blood, and chains remained unpaired.

Worth noting for this clonotype: Its target is unknown.

Germline CDR1 and CDR2: DFQATT and SNEGSKA (reference sequence). The CDR3 is made up of 15 amino acids. V gave up 5 bases and J gave up 2 bases; unmatched junction bases: 6. Unique molecular identifiers tagged individual cDNA molecules. TCRdb recomputed calls from the 5' RACE reads with MiXCR, one row per CDR3 protein. The sample carries 65,000 to 85,000 distinct CDR3 sequences, over 8% recorded once. General observations from the study: Database matching using VDJdb favored anti-spike CD8 responses, with private and CD4 specificities left missing.

The TCR was taken from an adult who was a healthcare worker with PCR-confirmed SARS-CoV-2 infection or an uninfected control (not recorded which). The V call is TRBV20-1, the J call TRBJ2-1; TRBD2 aligns across 10 bases. This specimen was whole blood, taken at baseline. The CDR3 sequence: CSARIAGGAYNEQFF. The CDR3 nucleotides are TGCAGTGCTCGGATAGCGGGAGGCGCCTACAATGAGCAGTTCTTC.